Reported below is one T cell receptor (beta chain). Its antigen is not identified. Reverse transcription of extracted RNA yielded cDNA, which provided the sequencing template. Libraries were prepared by immunoSEQ multiplex PCR; TCRdb keeps only in-frame clonotypes and omits some of them. The table has approximately 66,000 clones, approximately 64% seen once. The data originate from a study of CD8+ T cells in alopecia areata. Looking at the study overall: Patients in the study were on tofacitinib for 6 to 18 months, then off it for 6 months. Regarding the study as a whole: Patients shared TCRs less clearly than mice did, possibly owing to HLA. Resident alphabeta T-cell populations of normal skin are likewise subject to sequencing in scalp samples.

Peripheral blood, together with lesional scalp punch biopsies, was collected from alopecia areata patients. Germline V gene data show CDR1 as MNHEY and CDR2 as SMNVEV (reference sequence). The CDR3 consists of 16 residues. V was shortened by 3 bases and J by 0 bases, with 13 bases between the two germline ends. The sequencing used CD8+ T cells sorted from blood, collected at week 0. The receptor was isolated from a human donor with alopecia areata. This chain uses TRBV27 with TRBJ2-3, with a tentative D call TRBD1 (6 bases). The CDR3 DNA reads as TGTGCCAGCAGTTTTTTGGGGACACCTAGCACAGATACGCAGTATTTT. Translation gives CASSFLGTPSTDTQYF.